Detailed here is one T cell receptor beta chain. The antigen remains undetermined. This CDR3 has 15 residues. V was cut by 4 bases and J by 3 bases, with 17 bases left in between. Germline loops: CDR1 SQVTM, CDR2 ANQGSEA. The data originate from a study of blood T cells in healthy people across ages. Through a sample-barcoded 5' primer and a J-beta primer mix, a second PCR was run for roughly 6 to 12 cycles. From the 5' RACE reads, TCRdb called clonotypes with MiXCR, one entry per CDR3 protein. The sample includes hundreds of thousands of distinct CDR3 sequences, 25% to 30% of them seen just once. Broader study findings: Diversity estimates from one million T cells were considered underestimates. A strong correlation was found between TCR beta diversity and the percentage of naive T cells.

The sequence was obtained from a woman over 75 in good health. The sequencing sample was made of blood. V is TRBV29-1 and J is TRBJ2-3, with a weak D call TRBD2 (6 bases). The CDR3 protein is CSVALRLAKTDTQYF. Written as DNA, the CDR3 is TGCAGCGTTGCTCTCCGGCTAGCGAAGACAGATACGCAGTATTTT.